Listed below are T cell receptor beta chains from one sample, sequenced in a study of shared clonotypes between healthy human individuals. Method: immunoSEQ multiplex PCR; TCRdb's copy keeps in-frame clones and lacks some. The sample contains some 2.4 million clones, roughly 93% of which appear only once. Sequenced sample: naive CD4+ T cells from PBMCs. These receptors all come from a young man in good health. Some clones in this sample may be carry-over from other donors' samples. Each CDR3 is given with its conserved first and last residue.

V gene,J gene,CDR3 length,CDR3 protein
TRBV7-2,TRBJ2-1,15,CASSPKGSSYNEQFF
TRBV7-2,TRBJ2-3,13,CASSLTGADTQYF
TRBV4-1,TRBJ1-1,16,CASSSKGQRMNTEAFF
TRBV7-3,TRBJ1-6,13,CASSRVRGSPLHF
TRBV15,TRBJ1-5,15,CATSRAAYSNQPQHF
TRBV4-1,TRBJ1-1,15,CASSRQPEPNTEAFF
TRBV29-1,TRBJ2-1,14,CSGEGGQVYNEQFF
TRBV14,TRBJ2-1,13,CASSVGHYNEQFF
TRBV6-1,TRBJ2-7,14,CASRGLAGVHEQYF
TRBV7-6,TRBJ1-5,14,CASSLAEGSQPQHF
TRBV6-6,TRBJ1-2,12,CASSPAGDGYTF
TRBV7-8,TRBJ2-1,14,CASSLAGPYNEQFF
TRBV19,TRBJ1-5,16,CASSIWGQGGNQPQHF
TRBV18,TRBJ1-1,13,CASSPPGATEAFF
TRBV6-5,TRBJ2-7,15,CASSRQPGGGYEQYF
TRBV28,TRBJ1-2,14,CASSLSQGTYGYTF
TRBV5-1,TRBJ1-3,14,CASSAGQIRNTIYF
TRBV7-2,TRBJ2-6,16,CASSSQGPAGANVLTF
TRBV4-2,TRBJ2-1,18,CASSHLPGLAGPQGEQFF
TRBV30,TRBJ2-1,15,CAWSVPGTASREQFF
TRBV4-2,TRBJ2-7,16,CASSLTSGRTGYEQYF
TRBV28,TRBJ1-2,11,CASSSTPGYTF
TRBV5-4,TRBJ1-3,17,CASSLVTGTASGNTIYF
TRBV6-1,TRBJ2-3,16,CASSEARGRASDTQYF
TRBV9,TRBJ1-3,17,CASSPGGGRDSGNTIYF
TRBV2,TRBJ2-5,16,CASSGPRQGARETQYF
TRBV7-9,TRBJ2-7,14,CASSPAGDSYEQYF
TRBV2,TRBJ2-1,15,CASSETSAKYNEQFF
TRBV5-1,TRBJ2-7,14,CASSLESGTYEQYF
TRBV5-1,TRBJ1-1,15,CASSLSRRGSTEAFF
TRBV5-1,TRBJ2-1,13,CASSLFNNNEQFF
TRBV6-5,TRBJ2-1,13,CASSYAPAGRQFF
TRBV5-1,TRBJ1-5,15,CASSPEGGKGQPQHF